The present entry profiles one T cell receptor beta chain with its context. With V trimmed by 8 bases and J by 5 bases, 7 bases remained unmatched. This CDR3 comprises 12 residues. Germline-derived CDR1 and CDR2 are SQVTM and ANQGSEA. This sample was taken from a study of blood T cell repertoires in COVID-19. Original processing methods: Estimation of nucleated cell counts relied on the amplification of reference gene primers. Method: immunoSEQ multiplex PCR; TCRdb's copy keeps in-frame clones and lacks some. V and J calls and clone size are given by that table; D and trimming were obtained from the DNA. The top ten hold 13% to 15% of the sample, which has nearly 110,000 clones, more than 80% seen once.

The clonotype originates from a woman in her sixties with acute or convalescent COVID-19. The genes are TRBV29-1 and TRBJ2-7; 9 positions match TRBD1. The sample comprised peripheral blood. The CDR3 nucleotides read TGCAGCATCCCGGGACAGGGTAACGAGCAGTACTTC. This sequence encodes CSIPGQGNEQYF.